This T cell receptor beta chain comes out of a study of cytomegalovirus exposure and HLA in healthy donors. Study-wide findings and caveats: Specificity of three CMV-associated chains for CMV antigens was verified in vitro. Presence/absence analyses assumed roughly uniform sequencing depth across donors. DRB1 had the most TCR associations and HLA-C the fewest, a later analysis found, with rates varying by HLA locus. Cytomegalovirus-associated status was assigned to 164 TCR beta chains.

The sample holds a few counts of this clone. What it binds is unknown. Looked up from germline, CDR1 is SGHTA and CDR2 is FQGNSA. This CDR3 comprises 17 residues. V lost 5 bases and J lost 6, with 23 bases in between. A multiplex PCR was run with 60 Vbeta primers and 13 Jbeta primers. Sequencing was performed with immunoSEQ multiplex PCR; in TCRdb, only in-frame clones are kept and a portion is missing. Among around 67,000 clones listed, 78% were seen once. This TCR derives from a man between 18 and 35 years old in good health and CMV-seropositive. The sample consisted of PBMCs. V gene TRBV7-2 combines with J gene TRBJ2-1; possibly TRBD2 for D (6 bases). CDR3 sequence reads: CASSDWDFQSRANEQFF. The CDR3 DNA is TGTGCCAGCAGCGATTGGGACTTCCAATCAAGGGCCAATGAGCAGTTCTTC.